Listed here are 5 T cell receptor beta chains from one sample, sequenced in a study of cytomegalovirus exposure and HLA in healthy donors. The PCR used 60 Vbeta and 13 Jbeta primers. Profiled with immunoSEQ multiplex PCR; TCRdb holds only in-frame clones, not every one. The sample shows about 75,000 clones, and 2.7% sits with its ten largest clones. Sequencing was done on a sample of PBMCs. These receptor sequences come from a man in his forties in good health and CMV-seronegative.

The CDR3 coding sequence is TGTGCCAGCAATACGGACAGGAGAGAAGCTTTCTTT. This codes for CASNTDRREAFF. The chain carries TRBV2 and TRBJ1-1, with TRBD1 matching over 7 bases. J lost 8 bases, V lost 7 bases, and 7 bases had no gene match. The germline gives CDR1 SNHLY, CDR2 FYNNEI. CDR3 length: 12 residues.

The rearrangement links TRBV19 to TRBJ2-6; no firm D call. CDR1 and CDR2 from the germline V gene are LNHDA and SQIVND (reference sequence). Trimming pared 3 bases from V and 0 bases from J, leaving 12 bases between. The CDR3 extends over 17 amino acids. The CDR3 loop is CASSIPAFYSGANVLTF. CDR3 DNA sequence: TGTGCCAGTAGTATCCCAGCGTTCTACTCTGGGGCCAACGTCCTGACTTTC.

V is TRBV9 and J is TRBJ2-3; D possibly corresponds to TRBD2 (5 bases). V shed 2 bases and J shed 2 bases, with 12 bases lying between them. Germline V gives CDR1 SGDLS, CDR2 YYNGEE. This CDR3 is 15 amino acids long. CDR3 bases: TGTGCCAGCAGCGTCAGCGGAATAGACACAGATACGCAGTATTTT. The encoded protein is CASSVSGIDTDTQYF.

V is TRBV4-2 and J is TRBJ2-7, with TRBD2 matching over 9 bases. The CDR3 runs 15 residues. V shed 3 bases, J shed 2 bases, and the junction held 5 bases outside the gene matches. The germline CDR1 and CDR2 sequences are LGHNA and YNFKEQ. CDR3 loop: CASSHSGGIPYEQYF. CDR3 DNA: TGTGCCAGCAGCCATAGCGGGGGAATCCCCTACGAGCAGTACTTC.

The chain uses TRBV6-5 and TRBJ1-2, with 10 bases matching TRBD1. This CDR3 contains 14 residues. Germline V gene data show CDR1 as MNHEY and CDR2 as SVGAGI. After removal of 6 bases from V and 6 bases from J, the junction contained 7 bases not matched to a gene. This CDR3 reads CASSPSGTGDGYTF. For the CDR3, the DNA is TGTGCCAGCAGCCCCTCTGGGACAGGGGATGGCTACACCTTC.